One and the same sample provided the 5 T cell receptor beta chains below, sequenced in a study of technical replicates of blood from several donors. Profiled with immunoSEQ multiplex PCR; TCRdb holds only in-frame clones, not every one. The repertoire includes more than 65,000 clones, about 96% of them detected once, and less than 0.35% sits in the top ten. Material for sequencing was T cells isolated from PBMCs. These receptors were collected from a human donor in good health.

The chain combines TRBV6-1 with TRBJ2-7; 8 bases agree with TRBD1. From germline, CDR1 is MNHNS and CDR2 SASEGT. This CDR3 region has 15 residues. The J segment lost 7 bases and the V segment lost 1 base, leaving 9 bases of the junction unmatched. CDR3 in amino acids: CASSEGTGNTREQYF. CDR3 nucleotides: TGTGCCAGCAGTGAAGGGACAGGGAATACGCGGGAGCAGTACTTC.

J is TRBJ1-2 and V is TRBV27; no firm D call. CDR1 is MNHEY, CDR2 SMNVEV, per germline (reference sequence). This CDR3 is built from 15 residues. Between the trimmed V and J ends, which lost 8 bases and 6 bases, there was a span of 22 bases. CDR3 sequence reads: CASSPHTESSNGYTF. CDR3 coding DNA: TGTGCCAGCTCGCCACACACGGAGTCGTCTAATGGCTACACCTTC.

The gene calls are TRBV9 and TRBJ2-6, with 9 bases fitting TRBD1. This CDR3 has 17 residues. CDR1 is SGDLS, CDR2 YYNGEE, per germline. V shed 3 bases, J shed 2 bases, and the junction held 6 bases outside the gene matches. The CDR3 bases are TGTGCCAGCAGCGCACAGGGGGCGCTTGCTGGGGCCAACGTCCTGACTTTC. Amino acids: CASSAQGALAGANVLTF.

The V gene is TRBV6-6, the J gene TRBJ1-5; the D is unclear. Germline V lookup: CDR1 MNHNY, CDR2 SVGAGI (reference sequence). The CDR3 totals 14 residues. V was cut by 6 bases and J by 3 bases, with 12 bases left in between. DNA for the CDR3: TGTGCCAGCAGCCGAGACGGAGTCAATCAGCCCCAGCATTTT. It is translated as CASSRDGVNQPQHF.

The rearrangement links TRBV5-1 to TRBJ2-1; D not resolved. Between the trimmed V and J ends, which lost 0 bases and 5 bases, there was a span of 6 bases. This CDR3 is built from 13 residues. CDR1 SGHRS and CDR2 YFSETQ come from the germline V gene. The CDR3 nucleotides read TGCGCCAGCAGCTTGGACTCTAACAATGAGCAGTTCTTC. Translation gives CASSLDSNNEQFF.